Listed below are T cell receptor beta chains from one sample, sequenced in a study of CD8+ T cells in alopecia areata. This table comes from immunoSEQ multiplex PCR, and its TCRdb copy is limited to in-frame clones, with some not included. The profile shows 140,000 to 150,000 clones, roughly half of them singletons. The specimen was CD4+ T cells sorted from blood, collected at week 0. All receptors derive from a human donor with alopecia areata. The CDR3 runs from the conserved cysteine through the conserved F or W. Fields, in order: CDR3 protein, CDR3 DNA, CDR3 length, clone size, D gene, J gene, V gene. The D gene is left open where the match is weak. Expanded clones are given a class, and other clones once, few, many or no size at all.

CASSPPPTSGHNEQFF TGTGCCAGCTCCCCACCCCCGACTAGCGGCCACAATGAGCAGTTCTTC 16 NA TRBD2 TRBJ2-1 TRBV18
CASSPQRRYEQYF TGCGCCAGCAGTCCCCAGAGACGTTACGAGCAGTACTTC 13 NA NA TRBJ2-7 TRBV23-1
CASSYGLSTDTQYF TGTGCCAGCAGTTACGGTCTGTCCACAGATACGCAGTATTTT 14 NA NA TRBJ2-3 TRBV6-5
CASRLPRSTDTQYF TGTGCCAGCAGACTCCCCAGGAGCACAGATACGCAGTATTTT 14 NA NA TRBJ2-3 TRBV28
CASSQDRVSRETQYF TGCGCCAGCAGCCAAGATCGGGTTTCACGAGAGACCCAGTACTTC 15 NA NA TRBJ2-5 TRBV4-3
CASSRQLLNTEAFF TGCGCCAGCAGCCGACAGTTATTGAACACTGAAGCTTTCTTT 14 NA NA TRBJ1-1 TRBV4-1
CASWSRTGVFEQYF TGTGCCAGCTGGTCCCGGACAGGGGTCTTCGAGCAGTACTTC 14 NA TRBD1 TRBJ2-7 TRBV6-5
CASSLGRNEETQYF TGTGCCAGCAGTTTGGGGCGGAATGAGGAGACCCAGTACTTC 14 NA NA TRBJ2-5 TRBV28
CASGRLQETQYF TGTGCCAGCGGCAGGCTTCAAGAGACCCAGTACTTC 12 NA NA TRBJ2-5 TRBV28
CASTPRQGDEQFF TGTGCCAGCACCCCACGACAGGGAGATGAGCAGTTCTTC 13 NA TRBD1 TRBJ2-1 TRBV27
CASTRRGVENYGYTF TGTGCCAGCACCAGAAGGGGGGTGGAAAACTATGGCTACACCTTC 15 NA NA TRBJ1-2 TRBV27
CAWRAVSPGQFF TGTGCCTGGAGGGCAGTCTCCCCCGGGCAGTTCTTC 12 NA NA TRBJ2-1 TRBV30
CASSYSSGVGTGELFF TGTGCCAGCAGTTACTCGTCCGGGGTAGGGACCGGGGAGCTGTTTTTT 16 few NA TRBJ2-2 TRBV6-6
CAISAAAGVPETQYF TGTGCCATCAGTGCAGCAGCGGGAGTGCCAGAGACCCAGTACTTC 15 NA TRBD2 TRBJ2-5 TRBV10-3
CAWNSRADYEQYF TGTGCCTGGAATTCGCGGGCAGACTACGAGCAGTACTTC 13 NA NA TRBJ2-7 TRBV30
CSVAGQGAEKQFF TGCAGCGTTGCTGGACAGGGCGCAGAGAAGCAGTTCTTC 13 few TRBD1 TRBJ2-1 TRBV29-1
CASSFVGGGEAFF TGCGCCAGCAGCTTTGTCGGGGGTGGTGAAGCTTTCTTT 13 NA NA TRBJ1-1 TRBV5-1
CASSPYTKTSGETDTQYF TGCGCCAGCAGCCCATACACGAAGACTAGCGGAGAAACAGATACGCAGTATTTT 18 NA TRBD2 TRBJ2-3 TRBV5-1
CASSDQTSRKETQYF TGCGCCAGCAGCGACCAGACTAGCCGAAAAGAGACCCAGTACTTC 15 NA TRBD2 TRBJ2-5 TRBV5-1
CSVVLVGNYEQYF TGCAGCGTTGTCCTCGTGGGGAACTACGAGCAGTACTTC 13 few NA TRBJ2-7 TRBV29-1
CASTEQPGGGNEQFF TGTGCCAGCACCGAACAGCCGGGAGGGGGGAATGAGCAGTTCTTC 15 few TRBD2 TRBJ2-1 TRBV2
CASSPQRGDDTEAFF TGTGCCAGCAGCCCCCAGAGAGGGGATGACACTGAAGCTTTCTTT 15 NA NA TRBJ1-1 TRBV5-4
CSVEDWQTDTQYF TGCAGCGTTGAAGATTGGCAGACAGATACGCAGTATTTT 13 NA NA TRBJ2-3 TRBV29-1
CASSLRRAEYNEQFF TGCGCCAGCAGCCTCCGGCGGGCGGAATACAATGAGCAGTTCTTC 15 NA NA TRBJ2-1 TRBV5-1
CASSLGRDSYNEQFF TGTGCCAGCAGCCTAGGTAGGGACAGCTACAATGAGCAGTTCTTC 15 NA TRBD1 TRBJ2-1 TRBV7-9
CAGSLTGTGGYTF TGTGCCGGCAGCTTGACGGGGACGGGTGGCTACACCTTC 13 NA NA TRBJ1-2 TRBV5-4
CAWSPPVSGSYEQYF TGTGCCTGGAGTCCTCCCGTGAGCGGGAGCTACGAGCAGTACTTC 15 NA TRBD2 TRBJ2-7 TRBV30
CAWSVSLREKLFF TGTGCCTGGAGTGTAAGCCTACGTGAAAAACTGTTTTTT 13 few NA TRBJ1-4 TRBV30
CASSQDGTSQETQYF TGCGCCAGCAGCCAAGATGGAACTAGCCAAGAGACCCAGTACTTC 15 NA NA TRBJ2-5 TRBV4-1
CSATRAQTQYF TGCAGCGCAACACGTGCCCAAACGCAGTATTTT 11 few NA TRBJ2-3 TRBV29-1
CSVGSRRSFVNEQYF TGCAGCGTTGGTTCCCGACGGTCCTTCGTCAACGAGCAGTACTTC 15 NA NA TRBJ2-7 TRBV29-1
CASSPPGQVSYNEQFF TGTGCCAGCAGCCCACCGGGACAGGTGTCCTACAATGAGCAGTTCTTC 16 NA TRBD1 TRBJ2-1 TRBV9
CASSRLQETQYF TGTGCCAGCAGCAGACTCCAAGAGACCCAGTACTTC 12 NA NA TRBJ2-5 TRBV2
CAWRDRGSGGYTF TGTGCCTGGAGAGACAGGGGCTCTGGGGGCTACACCTTC 13 NA TRBD1 TRBJ1-2 TRBV30
CSASVQETQYF TGCAGTGCTAGCGTCCAAGAGACCCAGTACTTC 11 few NA TRBJ2-5 TRBV20-1
CSAKTGLGQPQHF TGCAGCGCTAAGACAGGGCTAGGGCAGCCCCAGCATTTT 13 NA TRBD1 TRBJ1-5 TRBV29-1
CASSLSRVGTQYF TGTGCCAGCAGCTTAAGCAGGGTGGGGACCCAGTACTTC 13 NA NA TRBJ2-5 TRBV7-3
CASSPNIGQTRNTEAFF TGTGCCAGCAGCCCCAACATCGGACAGACCCGGAACACTGAAGCTTTCTTT 17 NA NA TRBJ1-1 TRBV7-9
CSVVVSDGYTF TGCAGCGTTGTAGTTTCAGATGGCTACACCTTC 11 NA NA TRBJ1-2 TRBV29-1
CASSSSGQGTDTQYF TGTGCCAGCAGTTCATCTGGACAGGGCACAGATACGCAGTATTTT 15 NA TRBD1 TRBJ2-3 TRBV28
CASSLRTAGGYTF TGTGCCAGCAGTTTAAGGACTGCGGGGGGCTACACCTTC 13 few NA TRBJ1-2 TRBV28
CASSRDRGAIDEQFF TGTGCCAGCAGCCGTGACAGGGGGGCGATCGATGAGCAGTTCTTC 15 NA TRBD1 TRBJ2-1 TRBV14
CASSQDYGYEQYF TGCGCCAGCAGCCAAGATTACGGCTACGAGCAGTACTTC 13 few NA TRBJ2-7 TRBV4-3
CSVGGQSRANVLTF TGCAGCGTTGGTGGTCAGTCGAGGGCCAACGTCCTGACTTTC 14 once NA TRBJ2-6 TRBV29-1
CSVGTGGGNQPQHF TGCAGCGTCGGGACAGGGGGCGGGAATCAGCCCCAGCATTTT 14 NA TRBD1 TRBJ1-5 TRBV29-1
CAWSVTQGNQPQHF TGTGCCTGGAGTGTGACCCAAGGCAATCAGCCCCAGCATTTT 14 NA NA TRBJ1-5 TRBV30
CASSLGVGQTYEQYF TGTGCCAGCAGCTTGGGGGTGGGACAAACCTACGAGCAGTACTTC 15 few NA TRBJ2-7 TRBV7-2
CATSTGSGGETQYF TGTGCCACCTCCACAGGGTCAGGGGGCGAGACCCAGTACTTC 14 NA TRBD1 TRBJ2-5 TRBV15
CASSFLGTGANVLTF TGTGCCAGCAGTTTTTTAGGGACTGGGGCCAACGTCCTGACTTTC 15 few NA TRBJ2-6 TRBV28
CASSEAGNTIYF TGTGCCAGCAGTGAAGCCGGAAACACCATATATTTT 12 NA NA TRBJ1-3 TRBV2
CASSPGPISGANVLTF TGCGCCAGCAGCCCCGGACCGATCTCTGGGGCCAACGTCCTGACTTTC 16 few NA TRBJ2-6 TRBV5-1
CASSLVLAGEETQYF TGCGCCAGCAGCTTGGTGCTAGCGGGAGAGGAGACCCAGTACTTC 15 once TRBD2 TRBJ2-5 TRBV5-1
CASSSAGDRAYTF TGCGCCAGCAGCTCCGCGGGGGACAGGGCCTACACCTTC 13 NA TRBD1 TRBJ1-2 TRBV5-1
CASSLDWATSYEQYF TGTGCCAGCAGTTTAGACTGGGCTACTTCCTACGAGCAGTACTTC 15 NA NA TRBJ2-7 TRBV27
CASTPTANYGYTF TGTGCCAGCACCCCGACAGCTAACTATGGCTACACCTTC 13 few NA TRBJ1-2 TRBV6-5
CSSSLYHNEQFF TGCAGCTCCTCCTTATACCACAATGAGCAGTTCTTC 12 NA NA TRBJ2-1 TRBV29-1